These T cell receptor beta chains were read from a single sample in a study of blood T cell repertoires in COVID-19. Sequencing used immunoSEQ multiplex PCR; TCRdb keeps in-frame clones, though not all of them. The sample lists 140,000 or so clones; 88% were seen once. Sequenced: peripheral blood. These receptors were taken from a woman between 50 and 59 years old with acute or convalescent COVID-19. Both conserved end residues are part of each CDR3. Each record gives: J gene, D gene, V gene, clone size, CDR3 DNA, CDR3 protein. D genes are given only for firm matches. Clone size appears in some rows only: once, few, many, or a class for an expanded clone.

J: TRBJ2-6
D: NA
V: TRBV30
size: NA
DNA: TGTGCCTGGAGTGCAGGGTCGATGGGACTGCCTGGGGCCAACGTCCTGACTTTC
CDR3: CAWSAGSMGLPGANVLTF

J: TRBJ1-1
D: NA
V: TRBV2
size: NA
DNA: TGTGCCAGCAACATACAGGGTGGGAACACTGAAGCTTTCTTT
CDR3: CASNIQGGNTEAFF

J: TRBJ2-1
D: TRBD1
V: TRBV7-6
size: NA
DNA: TGTGCCAGCAGCTCACCGGGACAGAGAAGCCAGGGGGAGTTCTTC
CDR3: CASSSPGQRSQGEFF

J: TRBJ1-4
D: TRBD1
V: TRBV6-5
size: NA
DNA: TGTGCCAGCAGTCCGACAGGGGGCCGGGAAAAACTGTTTTTT
CDR3: CASSPTGGREKLFF

J: TRBJ1-5
D: NA
V: TRBV19
size: NA
DNA: TGTGCCAGTAGTATAGGAGCTCAGCCCCAGCATTTT
CDR3: CASSIGAQPQHF

J: TRBJ2-7
D: TRBD1
V: TRBV19
size: once
DNA: TGTGCCAGTAGTACTCAACAGGGGCTTCCCTACGAGCAGTACTTC
CDR3: CASSTQQGLPYEQYF

J: TRBJ2-7
D: NA
V: TRBV28
size: NA
DNA: TGTGCCAGCAGCCCTGGGGGGACCCGGCCCTACGAGCAGTACTTC
CDR3: CASSPGGTRPYEQYF

J: TRBJ2-7
D: TRBD2
V: TRBV27
size: NA
DNA: TGTGCCAGCAGTTTAACTAGCGGGGGAACCTACGAGCAGTACTTC
CDR3: CASSLTSGGTYEQYF

J: TRBJ2-6
D: TRBD1
V: TRBV6-5
size: NA
DNA: TGTGCCAGCAGGCCTAGGGGGCGAAGGGCCAACGTCCTGACTTTC
CDR3: CASRPRGRRANVLTF

J: TRBJ2-1
D: NA
V: TRBV5-4
size: NA
DNA: TGTGCCAGCAGCTCGGTGGACAACTCCTACAATGAGCAGTTCTTC
CDR3: CASSSVDNSYNEQFF

J: TRBJ2-5
D: TRBD2
V: TRBV5-1
size: once
DNA: TGCGCCAGCAGCTTGGTACTAGCGGGGCAAGAGACCCAGTACTTC
CDR3: CASSLVLAGQETQYF

J: TRBJ2-1
D: TRBD1
V: TRBV5-1
size: NA
DNA: TGCGCCAGCAGCTCGGACAGGGTGGGTATTACTGAGCAGTTCTTC
CDR3: CASSSDRVGITEQFF

J: TRBJ2-7
D: NA
V: TRBV27
size: NA
DNA: TGTGCCAGCAGTTCCCCCCTCCGCGAGCAGTACTTC
CDR3: CASSSPLREQYF

J: TRBJ2-1
D: NA
V: TRBV5-4
size: once
DNA: TGTGCCAGCAGCTTGTCAGGTGAGCAGTTCTTC
CDR3: CASSLSGEQFF

J: TRBJ2-1
D: NA
V: TRBV12-3/TRBV12-4
size: NA
DNA: TGTGCCAGCAGTTTTAGTAATGAGCAGTTCTTC
CDR3: CASSFSNEQFF

J: TRBJ2-3
D: NA
V: TRBV11-2
size: NA
DNA: TGTGCCAGCAGCCCAGGAGGAGCAGATACGCAGTATTTT
CDR3: CASSPGGADTQYF

J: TRBJ2-2
D: TRBD2
V: TRBV2
size: NA
DNA: TGTGCCGTTCTAGCGGTCGCGAACACCGGGGAGCTGTTTTTT
CDR3: CAVLAVANTGELFF

J: TRBJ2-7
D: TRBD2
V: TRBV19
size: once
DNA: TGTGCCAGCGAAAAGCGGGGCACCTACGAGCAGTACTTC
CDR3: CASEKRGTYEQYF

J: TRBJ1-5
D: NA
V: TRBV29-1
size: NA
DNA: TGCAGCAAGGGCGGGGGGCATCAGCCCCAGCATTTT
CDR3: CSKGGGHQPQHF

J: TRBJ1-2
D: NA
V: TRBV6-5
size: NA
DNA: TGTGCCAGCAGCCCGCCCGGGGGGGGCGACACCTTC
CDR3: CASSPPGGGDTF

J: TRBJ1-6
D: TRBD1
V: TRBV4-2
size: once
DNA: TGTGCCAGCAGCCTATATCTCACCGGGACAGGGACTAATTCACCCCTCCACTTT
CDR3: CASSLYLTGTGTNSPLHF

J: TRBJ2-5
D: NA
V: TRBV19
size: once
DNA: TGTGCCAGTAGTACGACTAGCCAAGAGACCCAGTACTTC
CDR3: CASSTTSQETQYF

J: TRBJ2-7
D: TRBD1
V: TRBV5-1
size: NA
DNA: TGCGCCAGCAGCTTGGGGGACAGGGGCTACGAGCAGTACTTC
CDR3: CASSLGDRGYEQYF

J: TRBJ2-7
D: TRBD2
V: TRBV6-5
size: once
DNA: TGTGCCAGCGGCCAAACTAGCGGGGCCCCCTACGAGCAGTACTTC
CDR3: CASGQTSGAPYEQYF

J: TRBJ2-2
D: NA
V: TRBV5-1
size: once
DNA: TGCGCCAGCAGCTTGGACAGGGTCCCCGGGGAGCTGTTTTTT
CDR3: CASSLDRVPGELFF